Presented here are 21 T cell receptor beta chains from one specimen sequenced in a study of identical twins. TCRdb reprocessed the 5' RACE reads via MiXCR and lists one record per CDR3 protein. The data contain approximately 500,000 distinct CDR3 sequences, 13% to 15% of them singletons. The sample also formed part of further work on yellow fever vaccine responses in identical twins.

Sequencing was performed on CD4+ T cells sorted from blood. All receptors come from a woman aged 18-29 years in good health.

This clonotype occurred a few times. The chain uses TRBV7-8 and TRBJ1-4, with D perhaps matching TRBD1 (5 bases). The CDR3 has 17 residues. V lost 0 bases and J 0 bases, leaving 11 bases between the germline ends. CDR1 SGHVS and CDR2 FQNEAQ come from the germline V gene. The CDR3 reads CASSLASRAATNEKLFF. As DNA, the CDR3 is TGTGCCAGCAGCTTAGCGAGCAGGGCCGCAACTAATGAAAAACTGTTTTTT.

This rearrangement joins TRBV5-6 to TRBJ1-3; unclear D gene. Germline CDR1 is SGHDT and CDR2 is YYEEEE. There are 14 residues in the CDR3. The V end was cut by 2 bases, the J end by 2 bases, with 8 bases between. Here the CDR3 reads CASSFAGAGNTIYF. CDR3 nucleotide sequence: TGTGCCAGCAGCTTCGCCGGGGCTGGAAACACCATATATTTT.

The rearrangement joins TRBV24-1 to TRBJ2-2; D not resolved. The germline gives CDR1 KGHDR, CDR2 SFDVKD. Between the trimmed V and J ends, which lost 10 bases and 0 bases, there was a span of 8 bases. CDR3 size: 13 residues. CDR3 amino acids: CATGDSNTGELFF. For the CDR3, the DNA is TGTGCCACGGGTGACTCGAACACCGGGGAGCTGTTTTTT.

CDR3 coding DNA: TGTGCCAGCAGTGTCGGTAGCGGGAAGGCGTCCTACAATGAGCAGTTCTTC. Its translation is CASSVGSGKASYNEQFF. The chain combines TRBV2 with TRBJ2-1; 8 bases are a match to TRBD2. Germline trimming cut 4 bases from V and 1 base from J; bases unmatched to any gene: 9. Germline V gives CDR1 SNHLY, CDR2 FYNNEI. The CDR3 spans 17 residues.

This clonotype came up a few times. V usage is TRBV5-1 and J usage is TRBJ2-1; the match to TRBD1 covers 7 bases. The junction had 3 bases not matched to a gene; V was cut back by 0 bases and J by 6 bases. Germline CDR1 reads SGHRS; CDR2 reads YFSETQ. This CDR3 has 14 residues. The CDR3 spells CASSLDPGGNEQFF. DNA for the CDR3: TGCGCCAGCAGCTTGGACCCAGGGGGCAATGAGCAGTTCTTC.

The table lists this clonotype with a few counts. The chain carries TRBV9 and TRBJ2-5, with TRBD2 identical over 7 bases. V was pared by 0 bases and J by 4 bases, with 6 bases of the junction left unmatched. This CDR3 is 15 amino acids long. Germline V CDR1 and CDR2: SGDLS, YYNGEE. The DNA of the CDR3 is TGTGCCAGCAGCGTAGGAATAGGCGGGGGAGAGACCCAGTACTTC. Translated, it gives CASSVGIGGGETQYF.

The chain employs TRBV29-1 and TRBJ1-1; D gene uncertain. The germline V gene has CDR1 SQVTM and CDR2 ANQGSEA. The germline V and J ends were trimmed by 2 bases and 0 bases, with 7 bases remaining between them. The CDR3 length is 13 residues. The DNA for the CDR3 is TGCAGCGTTGAATTACGGATGAACACTGAAGCTTTCTTT. As protein: CSVELRMNTEAFF.

CDR3 protein: CASSLEVDYTF. The CDR3 DNA sequence: TGTGCCAGCAGCTTAGAAGTGGATTACACCTTC. V is TRBV7-9 and J is TRBJ1-2, with D uncertain. Germline lookup yields CDR1 SEHNR and CDR2 FQNEAQ (reference sequence). The CDR3 extends over 11 amino acids. The V end lost 1 base, the J end lost 11 bases, and 8 bases lay between the germline ends.

This chain uses TRBV7-9 with TRBJ2-3, with D possibly matching TRBD2 (5 bases). V was trimmed by 4 bases and J by 0 bases, leaving 17 bases between them. CDR3 size: 17 residues. Germline CDR1 reads SEHNR; CDR2 reads FQNEAQ (reference sequence). The CDR3 region has the DNA TGTGCCAGCAGCTCCGGGGATCGCCCCCAAAGCACAGATACGCAGTATTTT. It encodes CASSSGDRPQSTDTQYF.

The sample holds many counts of this clonotype. V is TRBV12-3 or TRBV12-4 and J is TRBJ1-5, with 7 bases matching TRBD1. The V segment lost 6 bases and the J segment 5 bases; nucleotides outside the gene matches: 10. The CDR3 length is 15 residues. The CDR3 sequence is CASRSGTDADQPQHF. As DNA, the CDR3 is TGTGCCAGCAGATCCGGGACAGATGCTGATCAGCCCCAGCATTTT.

This clonotype was seen more than once but under ten times. V usage is TRBV10-3 and J usage is TRBJ2-7, with unresolved D. Germline CDR1 ENHRY, CDR2 SYGVKD. V was shortened by 7 bases and J by 2 bases, with 9 bases between the two germline ends. CDR3 length: 12 amino acids. CDR3 amino acids: CAITSNTYEQYF. As DNA, the CDR3 is TGTGCCATCACTTCTAACACCTACGAGCAGTACTTC.

This clonotype was recorded a few times. The rearrangement uses TRBV12-3 or TRBV12-4 and TRBJ2-1; D may be TRBD1 or TRBD2 (7 bases each). V lost 6 bases and J lost 5, with 17 bases in between. The CDR3 extends over 15 amino acids. The CDR3 is CASRSHQGGNNEQFF. For the CDR3, the DNA is TGTGCCAGCAGATCCCATCAGGGGGGGAACAATGAGCAGTTCTTC.

There are a few counts of this clonotype. The chain recombines TRBV28 with TRBJ1-4; D gene unclear. The CDR3 runs to 17 residues. The V and J ends lost 7 bases and 0 bases respectively, with 18 bases between them. CDR1 is MDHEN, CDR2 SYDVKM, per germline. The CDR3 reads CASNPGLEIATNEKLFF. Written as DNA, the CDR3 is TGTGCCAGCAACCCGGGTCTGGAGATTGCAACTAATGAAAAACTGTTTTTT.

The chain combines TRBV13 with TRBJ1-6; 9 nucleotides align to TRBD1. The CDR3 spans 14 residues. V lost 4 bases and J lost 10; bases outside the gene matches: 5. Germline V gives CDR1 PRHDT, CDR2 FYEKMQ (reference sequence). CDR3 amino acids: CASSSDRGHSPLHF. The CDR3, as DNA: TGTGCCAGCAGCTCGGACAGGGGACACTCACCCCTCCACTTT.

The V gene is TRBV5-5, the J gene TRBJ2-7, with TRBD1 matching 9 bases. V shed 7 bases and J 9 bases; nucleotides not matched to a gene: 20. This CDR3 has 16 residues. Germline lookup yields CDR1 SGHKS and CDR2 YYEKEE (reference sequence). The CDR3 here is CASGPALGQGHPGQYV. The DNA for the CDR3 is TGTGCCAGCGGCCCTGCCCTGGGACAGGGCCACCCGGGGCAGTACGTC.

The chain links TRBV10-3 to TRBJ2-1, with 10 bases matching TRBD2. The trim removed 4 bases at V and 7 bases at J, leaving 10 bases unmatched. The CDR3 totals 16 residues. CDR1 is ENHRY, CDR2 SYGVKD, per germline. The CDR3 nucleotides read TGTGCCATCAGTGGAACTAGCGGGACTCCGGGGAATGAGCAGTTCTTC. This gives the protein CAISGTSGTPGNEQFF.

This clonotype was detected a few times. V usage is TRBV5-1 and J usage is TRBJ2-3, with 13 bases fitting TRBD2. Germline trimming cut 0 bases from V and 0 bases from J; bases unmatched to any gene: 1. The CDR3 contains 17 residues. The germline V gene has CDR1 SGHRS and CDR2 YFSETQ. This chain's CDR3 is CASSLEGLAGSTDTQYF. The CDR3 bases are TGCGCCAGCAGCTTGGAGGGACTAGCGGGGAGCACAGATACGCAGTATTTT.

In this sample, this clonotype turned up a few times. The rearrangement links TRBV2 to TRBJ2-6; D could derive from TRBD1 or TRBD2 (5 bases each). The CDR3 length is 18 residues. Trimming left V 4 bases short and J 4 bases short, with 20 bases between. Germline V lookup: CDR1 SNHLY, CDR2 FYNNEI. CDR3 residues: CASSAHGAGLSGANVLTF. As DNA, the CDR3 is TGTGCCAGCAGTGCTCACGGGGCCGGGCTATCGGGGGCCAACGTCCTGACTTTC.

The chain uses TRBV4-1 and TRBJ2-2; D may match TRBD1 or TRBD2 (5 bases each). The CDR3 is made up of 17 amino acids. The V end lost 4 bases, the J end lost 3 bases, and 18 bases lay between the germline ends. Germline-derived CDR1 and CDR2 are MGHRA and YSYEKL. The CDR3 reads CASSRTGRLGDTGELFF. The CDR3 DNA follows: TGCGCCAGCAGCCGAACGGGACGCCTTGGGGACACCGGGGAGCTGTTTTTT.

The rearrangement joins TRBV29-1 to TRBJ1-1, with TRBD1 identical over 7 bases. The ends lost 5 bases at V and 4 bases at J; junction bases unmatched: 13. CDR1 is SQVTM and CDR2 is ANQGSEA in the germline V gene. CDR3 length equals 15 residues. CDR3 bases: TGCAGCGTTTCCGGACAGGCGACTTCGGGCACTGAAGCTTTCTTT. This translates into CSVSGQATSGTEAFF.

The chain is built from TRBV11-2 and TRBJ2-7; unclear D gene. The CDR3 consists of 14 residues. V dropped 6 bases and J dropped 4 bases, with 16 bases sitting between them. CDR1 and CDR2 (germline): SGHAT, FQNNGV. The CDR3 reads CASSRSDTFYEQYF. The CDR3 DNA reads TGTGCCAGCAGTCGTTCAGACACCTTTTACGAGCAGTACTTC.